This entry describes one T cell receptor beta chain. Its antigen is currently unknown. Autoimmune disease history or systemic immunosuppression led to patient exclusion. The data stem from a study of OX40 agonist ivuxolimab in advanced cancers. Assay: immunoSEQ multiplex PCR; the TCRdb copy retains only in-frame clones and omits some. The sample records 60,000 or so clones, 80% to 95% being singletons. Whole-study results and caveats: In the expanded peripheral T cells, antigen specificity was never determined. At 0.1 to 3.0 mg/kg and by week 6, CD4+ and CD8+ T cells in the blood had expanded clonally.

The CDR3 runs to 12 residues. In germline, CDR1 is GTSNPN, CDR2 SVGIG (reference sequence). V lost 2 bases, J lost 4 bases, and 8 bases lay in between. The TCR was taken from an adult with an advanced solid tumor such as melanoma, head and neck, liver or kidney cancer. The starting material was CD4+ or CD8+ T cells sorted from blood, obtained in a trial of the OX40 agonist ivuxolimab. The chain links TRBV30 to TRBJ1-2; no reliable D call. In DNA, the CDR3 is TGTGCCTGGAGTAAGGGTACCTATGGCTACACCTTC. Translating gives CAWSKGTYGYTF.